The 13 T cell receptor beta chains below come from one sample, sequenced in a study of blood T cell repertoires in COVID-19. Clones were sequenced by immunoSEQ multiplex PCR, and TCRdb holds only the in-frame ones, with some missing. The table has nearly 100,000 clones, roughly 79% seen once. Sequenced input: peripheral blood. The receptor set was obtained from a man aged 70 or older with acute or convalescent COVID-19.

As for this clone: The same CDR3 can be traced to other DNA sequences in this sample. The DNA of the CDR3 is TGTGCCAGCTCACCGGGACTTCAAGAGACCCAGTACTTC. Translating gives CASSPGLQETQYF. This chain joins TRBV18 and TRBJ2-5, with D possibly TRBD2 on 6 matching bases. Trimming stripped 3 bases from V and 2 bases from J, with 7 bases between. Germline assignment: CDR1 KGHSH and CDR2 LQKENI. CDR3 length: 13 amino acids.

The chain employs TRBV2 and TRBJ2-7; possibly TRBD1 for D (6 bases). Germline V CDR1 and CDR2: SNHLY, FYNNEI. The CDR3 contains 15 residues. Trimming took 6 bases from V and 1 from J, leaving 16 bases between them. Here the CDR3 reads CASRPGDALSYEQYF. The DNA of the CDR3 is TGTGCCAGCAGACCAGGGGACGCCTTATCCTACGAGCAGTACTTC.

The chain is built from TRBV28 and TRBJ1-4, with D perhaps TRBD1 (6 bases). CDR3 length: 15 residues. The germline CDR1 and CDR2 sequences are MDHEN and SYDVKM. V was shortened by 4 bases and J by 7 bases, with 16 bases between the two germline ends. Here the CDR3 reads CASSSNSDSREKLFF. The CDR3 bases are TGTGCCAGCAGTTCAAATTCGGACAGTCGTGAAAAACTGTTTTTT.

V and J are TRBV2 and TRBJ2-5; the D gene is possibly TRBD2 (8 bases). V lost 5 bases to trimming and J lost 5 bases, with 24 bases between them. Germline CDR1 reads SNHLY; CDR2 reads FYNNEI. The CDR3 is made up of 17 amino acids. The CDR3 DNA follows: TGTGCCAGCAGTCGGGGGGGGACAGTTTACCGAGTGGAGACCCAGTACTTC. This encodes CASSRGGTVYRVETQYF.

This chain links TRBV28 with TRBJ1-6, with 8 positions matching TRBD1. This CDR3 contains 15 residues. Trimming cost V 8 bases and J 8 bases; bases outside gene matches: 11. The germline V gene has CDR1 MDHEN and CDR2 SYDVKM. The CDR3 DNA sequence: TGTGCCAGCCATACTACCGGGACAGGATATTCACCCCTCCACTTT. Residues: CASHTTGTGYSPLHF.

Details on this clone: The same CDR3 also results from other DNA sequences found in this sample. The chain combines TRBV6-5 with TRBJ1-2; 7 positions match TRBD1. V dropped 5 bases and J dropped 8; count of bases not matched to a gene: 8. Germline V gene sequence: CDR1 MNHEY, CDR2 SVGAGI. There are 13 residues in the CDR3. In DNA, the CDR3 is TGTGCCAGCAGTCCAAGGGGGCGAGGGGGCTACACCTTC. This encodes CASSPRGRGGYTF.

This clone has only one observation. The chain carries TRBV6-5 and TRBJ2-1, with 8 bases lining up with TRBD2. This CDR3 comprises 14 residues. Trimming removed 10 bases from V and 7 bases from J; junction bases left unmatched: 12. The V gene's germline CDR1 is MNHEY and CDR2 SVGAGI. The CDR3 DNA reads TGTGCCACCTTATTAGCGGGAATGATAAATGAGCAGTTCTTC. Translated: CATLLAGMINEQFF.

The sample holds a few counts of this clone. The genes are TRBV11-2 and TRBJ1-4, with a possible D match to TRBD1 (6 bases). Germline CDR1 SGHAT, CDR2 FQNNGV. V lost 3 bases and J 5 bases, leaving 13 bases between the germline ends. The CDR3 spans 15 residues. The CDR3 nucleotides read TGTGCCAGCAGCTTGCTACAGGGAAGAAATGAAAAACTGTTTTTT. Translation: CASSLLQGRNEKLFF.

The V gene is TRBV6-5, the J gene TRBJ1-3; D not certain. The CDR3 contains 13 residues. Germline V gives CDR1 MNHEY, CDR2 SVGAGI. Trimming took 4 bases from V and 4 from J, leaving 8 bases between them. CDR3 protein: CASSSPQGNTIYF. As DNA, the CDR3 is TGTGCCAGCAGTTCCCCACAGGGAAACACCATATATTTT.

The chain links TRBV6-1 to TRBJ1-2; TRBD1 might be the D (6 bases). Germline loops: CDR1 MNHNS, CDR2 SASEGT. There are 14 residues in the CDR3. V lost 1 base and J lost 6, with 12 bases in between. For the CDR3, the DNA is TGTGCCAGCAGTGAAGTAGGACAGCTGAATGGCTACACCTTC. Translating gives CASSEVGQLNGYTF.

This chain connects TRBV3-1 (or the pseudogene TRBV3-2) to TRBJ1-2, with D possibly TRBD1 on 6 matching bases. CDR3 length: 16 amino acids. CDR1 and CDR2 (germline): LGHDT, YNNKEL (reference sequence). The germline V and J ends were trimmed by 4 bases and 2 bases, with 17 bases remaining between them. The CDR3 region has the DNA TGTGCCAGCAGCCTCTCCGGGGGGCGAAGGAACTATGGCTACACCTTC. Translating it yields CASSLSGGRRNYGYTF.

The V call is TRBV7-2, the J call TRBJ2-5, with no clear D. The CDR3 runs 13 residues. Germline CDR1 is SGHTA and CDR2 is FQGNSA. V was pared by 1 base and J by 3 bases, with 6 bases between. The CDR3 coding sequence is TGTGCCAGCAGCTTAGGGCTGGAAGAGACCCAGTACTTC. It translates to CASSLGLEETQYF. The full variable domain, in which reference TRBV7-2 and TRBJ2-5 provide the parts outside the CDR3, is GAGVSQSPSNKVTEKGKDVELRCDPISGHTALYWYRQSLGQGLEFLIYFQGNSAPDKSGLPSDRFSAERTGGSVSTLTIQRTQQEDSAVYLCASSLGLEETQYFGPGTRLLVL.

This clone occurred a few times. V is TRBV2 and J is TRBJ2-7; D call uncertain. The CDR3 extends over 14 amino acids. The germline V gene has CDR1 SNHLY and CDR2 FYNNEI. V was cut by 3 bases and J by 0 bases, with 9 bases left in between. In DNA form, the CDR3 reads TGTGCCAGCAGTGATGAACTCGACTCCTACGAGCAGTACTTC. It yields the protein CASSDELDSYEQYF.